Each of the 27 T cell receptor beta chains below was sequenced from the same sample in a study of fetal regulatory T cell absence and autoimmunity. Clones were read by immunoSEQ multiplex PCR, and TCRdb kept only the in-frame ones, dropping some. The data contain approximately 46,000 clones, about 80% of them seen just once; the ten biggest clones take up 0.41%. The sample consisted of cord blood. These TCRs come from a newborn boy with IPEX syndrome.

The gene calls are TRBV5-1 and TRBJ1-1; TRBD1 matches 11 bases. The length of the CDR3 is 14 residues. Germline CDR1 SGHRS, CDR2 YFSETQ. The J segment lost 4 bases and the V segment lost 4 bases, leaving 3 bases of the junction unmatched. CDR3 protein: CASSPGTGGTEAFF. Written as DNA, the CDR3 is TGCGCCAGCAGCCCCGGGACAGGGGGCACTGAAGCTTTCTTT. Full variable domain (remainder filled in from reference TRBV5-1 and TRBJ1-1): KAGVTQTPRYLIKTRGQQVTLSCSPISGHRSVSWYQQTPGQGLQFLFEYFSETQRNKGNFPGRFSGRQFSNSRSEMNVSTLELGDSALYLCASSPGTGGTEAFFGQGTRLTVV.

The chain couples TRBV19 to TRBJ2-1, with 7 bases matching TRBD1. There are 15 residues in the CDR3. The trim removed 7 bases at V and 0 bases at J, leaving 6 bases unmatched. The germline gives CDR1 LNHDA, CDR2 SQIVND (reference sequence). The CDR3 loop reads CASNRGQSSYNEQFF. CDR3 coding DNA: TGTGCCAGTAATAGGGGGCAGAGCTCCTACAATGAGCAGTTCTTC. Using reference TRBV19 and TRBJ2-1 for the parts outside the CDR3, the full variable domain is DGGITQSPKYLFRKEGQNVTLSCEQNLNHDAMYWYRQDPGQGLRLIYYSQIVNDFQKGDIAEGYSVSREKKESFPLTVTSAQKNPTAFYLCASNRGQSSYNEQFFGPGTRLTVL.

The chain has TRBV18 and TRBJ1-1; D is uncertain. The V and J ends lost 1 base and 1 base respectively, with 19 bases between them. In germline, CDR1 is KGHSH, CDR2 LQKENI. This CDR3 is built from 18 residues. CDR3 DNA sequence: TGTGCCAGCTCACCACTAGGCCCAACCCAGCGGGGGAACACTGAAGCTTTCTTT. Protein sequence: CASSPLGPTQRGNTEAFF. The full variable domain, its missing parts supplied by reference TRBV18 and TRBJ1-1, is NAGVMQNPRHLVRRRGQEARLRCSPMKGHSHVYWYRQLPEEGLKFMVYLQKENIIDESGMPKERFSAEFPKEGPSILRIQQVVRGDSAAYFCASSPLGPTQRGNTEAFFGQGTRLTVV.

The table lists this clone with a few counts. The chain joins TRBV7-9 to TRBJ1-6, with 7 bases that match TRBD1. The CDR3 consists of 17 residues. Losses at the gene ends were 0 bases for V and 2 bases for J; bases not matched to a gene: 4. Germline CDR1 and CDR2: SEHNR and FQNEAQ (reference sequence). In nucleotides, the CDR3 is TGTGCCAGCAGCTTAGCAGGTCAGGGGGCCTATAATTCACCCCTCCACTTT. Translating it yields CASSLAGQGAYNSPLHF.

The V call is TRBV19, the J call TRBJ2-4; the match to TRBD2 covers 14 bases. Germline CDR1 and CDR2: LNHDA and SQIVND (reference sequence). This CDR3 has 16 amino acids. The junction had 6 bases not matched to a gene; V was cut back by 5 bases and J by 6 bases. The CDR3 bases are TGTGCCAGTAGTCCCCGACTAGCGGGAGGGCCAAACATTCAGTACTTC. Translating gives CASSPRLAGGPNIQYF.

The chain recombines TRBV5-1 with TRBJ2-3; no firm D call. This CDR3 is built from 14 residues. V lost 4 bases to trimming and J lost 0 bases, with 9 bases between them. The V gene's germline CDR1 is SGHRS and CDR2 YFSETQ. The CDR3 is CASSKQPSTDTQYF. Written as DNA, the CDR3 is TGCGCCAGCAGCAAACAACCTAGCACAGATACGCAGTATTTT.

This sequence joins TRBV21-1 and TRBJ2-5; the table's D call TRBD2 went unverified against the DNA. TRBV21-1 is described as a pseudogene. The CDR3 covers 19 residues. DNA of the CDR3: TGTGCCAGCAGCAAAGCATCTAGCGGGAGGTGTAGGGGCCAAGAGACCCAGTACTTC. This encodes CASSKASSGRCRGQETQYF.

The chain employs TRBV18 and TRBJ2-3; D remains ambiguous. Germline V gene data show CDR1 as KGHSH and CDR2 as LQKENI. The CDR3 covers 14 residues. Trimming removed 3 bases at V and 1 base at J, with 8 bases between. The CDR3, as DNA: TGTGCCAGCTCACCTTTCCCGGGCACAGATACGCAGTATTTT. Protein sequence: CASSPFPGTDTQYF. Supplemented by reference TRBV18 and TRBJ2-3, the full variable domain reads NAGVMQNPRHLVRRRGQEARLRCSPMKGHSHVYWYRQLPEEGLKFMVYLQKENIIDESGMPKERFSAEFPKEGPSILRIQQVVRGDSAAYFCASSPFPGTDTQYFGPGTRLTVL.

The chain employs TRBV6-5 and TRBJ2-1; D might be TRBD1 or TRBD2, each matching 5 bases. The CDR3 has 15 residues. V was pared by 8 bases and J by 1 base, with 15 bases between. The germline CDR1 and CDR2 sequences are MNHEY and SVGAGI. CDR3 nucleotide sequence: TGTGCCAGCCTTGGGACCCGAGGGTCCTACAATGAGCAGTTCTTC. This gives the protein CASLGTRGSYNEQFF.

This clone was seen a handful of times. The chain links TRBV19 to TRBJ2-7; TRBD2 matches 11 bases. V was clipped by 4 bases and J by 2 bases; unmatched bases: 4. CDR3 length equals 15 residues. Germline assignment: CDR1 LNHDA and CDR2 SQIVND (reference sequence). DNA of the CDR3: TGTGCCAGTAGTAAGGGACTAGCGGTACCCTACGAGCAGTACTTC. Translating gives CASSKGLAVPYEQYF.

The rearrangement links TRBV7-2 to TRBJ2-3; no clear D gene. V was clipped by 5 bases and J by 1 base, with 13 bases between them. The germline V gene has CDR1 SGHTA and CDR2 FQGNSA. This CDR3 is built from 15 residues. CDR3: CASSPHPSGTDTQYF. The CDR3 DNA is TGTGCCAGCAGCCCTCACCCGTCAGGCACAGATACGCAGTATTTT.

V usage is TRBV6-6 and J usage is TRBJ2-4; TRBD1 matches 7 bases. The CDR3 has 14 residues. V lost 5 bases and J lost 1; bases outside the gene matches: 2. The germline CDR1 and CDR2 sequences are MNHNY and SVGAGI (reference sequence). The CDR3 spells CASSATGAKNIQYF. CDR3 nucleotides: TGTGCCAGCAGTGCGACAGGGGCCAAAAACATTCAGTACTTC.

This clone was seen once. The chain employs TRBV9 and TRBJ2-7, with 9 bases identical to TRBD2. V gave up 1 base and J gave up 5 bases; unmatched junction bases: 7. The CDR3 consists of 15 residues. The germline V gene has CDR1 SGDLS and CDR2 YYNGEE. This CDR3 is CASSVSSGTFHEQYF. The CDR3 DNA follows: TGTGCCAGCAGCGTATCTAGCGGGACTTTCCACGAGCAGTACTTC. Supplemented by reference TRBV9 and TRBJ2-7, the full variable domain reads DSGVTQTPKHLITATGQRVTLRCSPRSGDLSVYWYQQSLDQGLQFLIQYYNGEERAKGNILERFSAQQFPDLHSELNLSSLELGDSALYFCASSVSSGTFHEQYFGPGTRLTVT.

The gene calls are TRBV5-5 and TRBJ2-7; 7 nucleotides align to TRBD1. This CDR3 region has 14 residues. Germline V CDR1 and CDR2: SGHKS, YYEKEE (reference sequence). J was trimmed by 4 bases and V by 0 bases; bases with no gene match: 4. The CDR3 sequence is CASSLGDSKYEQYF. DNA of the CDR3: TGTGCCAGCAGCTTGGGGGACAGCAAGTACGAGCAGTACTTC.

Only a few counts were recorded for this clone. This chain connects TRBV19 to TRBJ2-7; 8 nucleotides line up with TRBD2. The CDR3 spans 13 residues. V lost 10 bases to trimming and J lost 2 bases; unmatched junction nucleotides: 7. Germline-derived CDR1 and CDR2 are LNHDA and SQIVND (reference sequence). For the CDR3, the DNA is TGTGCCACTTCACTAGCGGCGACCTACGAGCAGTACTTC. Its translation: CATSLAATYEQYF. Together with reference TRBV19 and TRBJ2-7, the CDR3 gives the full variable domain: DGGITQSPKYLFRKEGQNVTLSCEQNLNHDAMYWYRQDPGQGLRLIYYSQIVNDFQKGDIAEGYSVSREKKESFPLTVTSAQKNPTAFYLCATSLAATYEQYFGPGTRLTVT.

The V call is TRBV27, the J call TRBJ2-1; 7 bases match TRBD2. The CDR3 spans 15 residues. J gave up 6 bases and V 6 bases, and 11 bases lay outside the gene matches. Germline-derived CDR1 and CDR2 are MNHEY and SMNVEV (reference sequence). CDR3 bases: TGTGCCAGCAGCAGAGCGGGGCAATTGAGCAATGAGCAGTTCTTC. Amino acid sequence: CASSRAGQLSNEQFF.

This clone showed up just once. The V and J genes are TRBV7-2 and TRBJ2-7, with D hard to call. The V gene's germline CDR1 is SGHTA and CDR2 FQGNSA. This CDR3 region has 12 residues. V was clipped by 3 bases and J by 5 bases, with 8 bases between them. Written as DNA, the CDR3 is TGTGCCAGCAGCTTGAATCTCCACGAGCAGTACTTC. It specifies CASSLNLHEQYF.

This clone was recorded only once. The CDR3 coding sequence is TGTGCCAGCAGTTCTGGACTAGCGCTTAGCTCCTACGAGCAGTACTTC. Protein: CASSSGLALSSYEQYF. The rearrangement links TRBV28 to TRBJ2-7; 9 nucleotides match TRBD2. The length of the CDR3 is 16 residues. Germline V gene sequence: CDR1 MDHEN, CDR2 SYDVKM. V trimming: 4 bases; J trimming: 0 bases; junction bases outside the gene matches: 7.

This clone was counted a single time. In DNA form, the CDR3 reads TGTGCCAGCAGTGACACCTACGAGCAGTACTTC. Protein: CASSDTYEQYF. This chain connects TRBV2 to TRBJ2-7; D is ambiguous. Trimming took 3 bases from V and 2 from J, leaving 2 bases between them. In germline, CDR1 is SNHLY, CDR2 FYNNEI. The CDR3 covers 11 residues. The full variable domain, in which reference TRBV2 and TRBJ2-7 provide the parts outside the CDR3, is EPEVTQTPSHQVTQMGQEVILRCVPISNHLYFYWYRQILGQKVEFLVSFYNNEISEKSEIFDDQFSVERPDGSNFTLKIRSTKLEDSAMYFCASSDTYEQYFGPGTRLTVT.

The rearrangement uses TRBV10-3 and TRBJ2-3; D perhaps matches TRBD2 (5 bases). Germline values: CDR1 ENHRY, CDR2 SYGVKD. V was pared by 1 base and J by 0 bases, with 11 bases between. CDR3 size: 16 residues. CDR3 in amino acids: CAISEFSRGSTDTQYF. DNA for the CDR3: TGTGCCATCAGTGAGTTCTCTCGCGGGAGCACAGATACGCAGTATTTT.

This clone has only a few counts. CDR3 sequence (DNA): TGTGCCAGCAGCTTAGCTGGGGACAGGGGAAACTATGGCTACACCTTC. Protein sequence: CASSLAGDRGNYGYTF. The chain combines TRBV7-6 with TRBJ1-2, with TRBD1 identical over 10 bases. CDR1 is SGHVS and CDR2 is FNYEAQ in the germline V gene. V was pared by 0 bases and J by 2 bases, with 3 bases of the junction left unmatched. The CDR3 covers 16 residues.

V and J are TRBV5-1 and TRBJ2-1, with 10 bases identical to TRBD2. In germline, CDR1 is SGHRS, CDR2 YFSETQ. The J segment lost 3 bases and the V segment lost 7 bases, leaving 7 bases of the junction unmatched. This CDR3 has 15 residues. In nucleotides, the CDR3 is TGCGCCAGCCGTAGCACTAGCGGGAACTACAATGAGCAGTTCTTC. It codes for CASRSTSGNYNEQFF.

CDR3 protein: CASSPGLAGVNTGELFF. For the CDR3, the DNA is TGCGCCAGCAGCCCGGGACTAGCGGGGGTAAACACCGGGGAGCTGTTTTTT. The chain is built from TRBV5-1 and TRBJ2-2, with 14 bases lining up with TRBD2. The CDR3 is 17 residues long. V lost 4 bases and J lost 2; bases outside the gene matches: 4. Germline V gives CDR1 SGHRS, CDR2 YFSETQ.

The chain uses TRBV5-1 and TRBJ2-1; 10 bases map to TRBD2. This CDR3 has 16 residues. CDR1 and CDR2 from the germline V gene are SGHRS and YFSETQ. J lost 1 base, V lost 3 bases, and 4 bases had no gene match. This CDR3 reads CASSSSSGGSYNEQFF. DNA for the CDR3: TGCGCCAGCAGCTCCTCTAGCGGGGGTTCCTACAATGAGCAGTTCTTC.

The chain joins TRBV6-1 to TRBJ2-7; D is ambiguous. Trimming pared 6 bases from V and 9 bases from J, leaving 12 bases between. CDR3 length: 11 amino acids. Germline values: CDR1 MNHNS, CDR2 SASEGT. The CDR3: CASSQNKAQYF. The CDR3 nucleotides are TGTGCCAGCAGCCAAAATAAGGCGCAGTACTTC.

J is TRBJ1-5 and V is TRBV5-4; the match to TRBD1 covers 7 bases. Trimming took 0 bases from V and 6 from J; bases not matched to a gene: 0. Looked up from germline, CDR1 is SGHNT and CDR2 is YYREEE (reference sequence). CDR3 length equals 13 residues. CDR3 bases: TGTGCCAGCAGCTTGGGACAGGGTCAGCCCCAGCATTTT. Protein product: CASSLGQGQPQHF. Based on the CDR3 plus reference TRBV5-4 and TRBJ1-5, the full variable domain is ETGVTQSPTHLIKTRGQQVTLRCSSQSGHNTVSWYQQALGQGPQFIFQYYREEENGRGNFPPRFSGLQFPNYSSELNVNALELDDSALYLCASSLGQGQPQHFGDGTRLSIL.

The chain links TRBV4-3 to TRBJ2-3; TRBD1 is a possible D gene (5 bases). V lost 0 bases and J lost 4, with 14 bases in between. CDR3 length: 16 residues. Germline assignment: CDR1 LGHNA and CDR2 YSLEER. The CDR3 region is CASSQDTGTSPDTQYF. In DNA form, the CDR3 reads TGCGCCAGCAGCCAAGATACAGGAACCTCTCCAGATACGCAGTATTTT.